This is a list of T cell receptor beta chains from one sample in a study of glioma-infiltrating T cells. TCRdb called the multiplex PCR reads again in MiXCR, with one record for every CDR3 protein. This sample carries under 200,000 distinct CDR3 sequences, more than 35% of them seen once, and the ten largest clones take over 4%. Input material: glioma tissue, nonneoplastic brain tissue, or PBMCs (not recorded which). The origin of the receptors is a human donor with low-grade glioma or glioblastoma, undergoing nonglioma brain surgery, or in good health (not recorded which). The CDR3 runs from the conserved cysteine through the conserved F or W. A D gene is named only where the DNA matches it firmly. Size is omitted from some rows. Given values are once, few, many or a class for expanded clones.

-	TRBJ2-7	TRBV7-2	-	TGTGCCAGCAGTCCACAGGGATGGAACGAGCAGTACTTC	CASSPQGWNEQYF
few	TRBJ2-1	TRBV29-1	-	TGCAGCGCCCGGTCCTCCTACAATGAGCAGTTCTTC	CSARSSYNEQFF
once	TRBJ2-7	TRBV15	TRBD1	TGTGCCACCATCGCCCGACAGGGCTACGAGCAGTACTTC	CATIARQGYEQYF
few	TRBJ1-1	TRBV2	TRBD1	TGTGCCAGCAGTGCGACAGGGTTATACACTGAAGCTTTCTTT	CASSATGLYTEAFF
many	TRBJ2-1	TRBV20-1	TRBD2	TGCAGTGCAGGGGGACTAGCGGGAGGTGAAGATGAGCAGTTCTTC	CSAGGLAGGEDEQFF
many	TRBJ2-5	TRBV25-1	-	TGTGCCAGCAGTGAACCTGCGGGAATACAAGAGACCCAGTACTTC	CASSEPAGIQETQYF
many	TRBJ2-1	TRBV20-1	-	TGCAGTGCTAGACTTTCTATCGCGGCTTACAATGAGCAGTTCTTC	CSARLSIAAYNEQFF
few	TRBJ2-7	TRBV7-2	-	TGTGCCAGCAGCTCCGACAGATACTCCTACGAGCAGTACTTC	CASSSDRYSYEQYF
-	TRBJ2-7	TRBV19	-	TGTGCCAGTAGTATGGCTCCGGGACAAATGTACGAGCAGTACTTC	CASSMAPGQMYEQYF
-	TRBJ2-5	TRBV12-3/TRBV12-4	-	TGTGCCAGCAGTTCATCAGGGGTCGGGACCCAGTACTTC	CASSSSGVGTQYF
many	TRBJ1-3	TRBV7-2	-	TGTGCCAGCAGCCCTGCGGGATCTGGAAACACCATATATTTT	CASSPAGSGNTIYF
-	TRBJ2-5	TRBV7-9	-	TGTGCCAGCAGCCCACCTTCCGGCACCAGCAAAGAGACCCAGTACTTC	CASSPPSGTSKETQYF
many	TRBJ2-5	TRBV6-1	TRBD1	TGTGCCAGCAGTGACACCGGGACAGAAAAAGAGACCCAGTACTTC	CASSDTGTEKETQYF
-	TRBJ2-7	TRBV20-1	TRBD1	TGCAGTGCTAGGCAGCGACAGGGGCCCACGTACGAGCAGTGCTTC	CSARQRQGPTYEQCF
many	TRBJ1-2	TRBV2	TRBD1	TGTGCCAGCAGTAGTCCAGGGGGCTATGGCTACACCTTC	CASSSPGGYGYTF
-	TRBJ2-5	TRBV28	TRBD1	TGTGCCAGCAGTTCGACAGGGGTAGGGGAGACCCAGTACTTC	CASSSTGVGETQYF
few	TRBJ2-7	TRBV7-9	-	TGTGCCAGCAGCTTACCGTCTGTACGCTCCTACGAGCAGTACTTC	CASSLPSVRSYEQYF
-	TRBJ1-2	TRBV3-1	-	TGTGCCAGCAGCCAAGGCCTGATAGCTAACTATGGCTACACCTTC	CASSQGLIANYGYTF
many	TRBJ1-1	TRBV19	-	TGTGCCAGTGACACAGATTTTGGTGAAGCTTTCTTT	CASDTDFGEAFF
many	TRBJ2-3	TRBV10-3	-	TGTGCCATCAGCCCTCAGAGGGACGACACAGATACGCAGTATTTT	CAISPQRDDTDTQYF
few	TRBJ2-1	TRBV30	-	TGTGCCTGGAGCTCCAATGAGCAGTTCTTC	CAWSSNEQFF
many	TRBJ2-7	TRBV14	-	TGTGCCAGCAGCCAAGTGCGGCAGGGCCCCTACGAGCAGTACTTC	CASSQVRQGPYEQYF